The 3 T cell receptor beta chains below were found in one sample sequenced in a study of OX40 agonist ivuxolimab in advanced cancers. Sequenced by immunoSEQ multiplex PCR; TCRdb stores in-frame clones only, minus some. The sample lists tens of thousands of clones, roughly nine tenths seen once, with 5.5% to 7.5% in the top ten. The source material was CD4+ or CD8+ T cells sorted from blood, sampled in a trial of the OX40 agonist ivuxolimab. All receptors come from an adult with an advanced solid tumor such as melanoma, head and neck, liver or kidney cancer.

The chain links TRBV4-3 to TRBJ2-1; 10 positions agree with TRBD1. In germline, CDR1 is LGHNA, CDR2 YSLEER. CDR3 length equals 15 residues. The ends lost 4 bases at V and 4 bases at J; junction bases unmatched: 4. The CDR3 bases are TGCGCCAGCAGCCCCAGGACAGGGGGGTACAATGAGCAGTTCTTC. This gives the protein CASSPRTGGYNEQFF.

The chain uses TRBV5-6 and TRBJ2-7; D perhaps matches TRBD2 (6 bases). V gave up 3 bases and J gave up 3 bases, with 13 bases separating them. The CDR3 covers 14 residues. Germline lookup yields CDR1 SGHDT and CDR2 YYEEEE. This CDR3 reads CASSSPGLIYEQYF. CDR3 DNA: TGTGCCAGCAGCTCACCGGGACTCATCTACGAGCAGTACTTC.

V gene TRBV27 combines with J gene TRBJ2-1; the match to TRBD2 covers 10 bases. The germline V gene has CDR1 MNHEY and CDR2 SMNVEV (reference sequence). The ends lost 8 bases at V and 9 bases at J; junction bases unmatched: 16. The CDR3 length is 16 residues. The CDR3 region is CASLDPSGRFLGEQFF. CDR3 sequence (DNA): TGTGCCAGCCTCGATCCTAGCGGGAGATTTCTTGGTGAGCAGTTCTTC.